This TCR beta chain came from a study of blood T cell repertoires in COVID-19. The wider study: Sources were T cells, B-cell-depleted T cells, or PBMCs; the material itself was cDNA or gDNA.

Some clones are missing from TCRdb's copy, which holds only in-frame ones; the method was immunoSEQ multiplex PCR. The data contain over 90,000 clones, 80% to 90% of them singletons. The germline gives CDR1 SGHNT, CDR2 YYREEE (reference sequence). Trimming pared 4 bases from V and 0 bases from J, leaving 13 bases between. This CDR3 comprises 15 residues. The rearrangement uses TRBV5-4 and TRBJ1-2; maybe TRBD1 (5 bases). This sequence was found in a human donor in a cohort sampled during active COVID-19. Sequencing was performed on peripheral blood. The DNA for the CDR3 is TGTGCCAGCAGCGGTCGACAGATTTCTAACTATGGCTACACCTTC. Amino acids: CASSGRQISNYGYTF. The full variable domain, completed using reference TRBV5-4 and TRBJ1-2, is ETGVTQSPTHLIKTRGQQVTLRCSSQSGHNTVSWYQQALGQGPQFIFQYYREEENGRGNFPPRFSGLQFPNYSSELNVNALELDDSALYLCASSGRQISNYGYTFGSGTRLTVV.